These T cell receptor beta chains were read from a single sample in a study of blood T cells in healthy people across ages. MiXCR was run by TCRdb on the 5' RACE reads, yielding one entry per CDR3 protein. The sample has more than 650,000 distinct CDR3 sequences, roughly 24% seen once; the top ten hold 2.5% to 3.5%. The sample was also linked to a second study, of T cells of mothers and their children.

The sequenced material came from blood. Receptors originate from a boy aged 10-17 years in good health. Both conserved end residues are part of each CDR3. D genes are given only for firm matches. Expanded clones are given a class, and other clones once, few, many or no size at all.

TRBV5-1	TRBJ2-7	-	TRBD1	TGCGCCAGCAGCAGCGGACAGGGGTTCAACGAGCAGTACTTC	CASSSGQGFNEQYF
TRBV28	TRBJ1-5	-	-	TGTGCCAGCAAGGGCTTGTATAGCAATCAGCCCCAGCATTTT	CASKGLYSNQPQHF
TRBV18	TRBJ1-2	few	-	TGTGCCAGCTCCCGGGACACCGGGCCATATGGCTACACCTTC	CASSRDTGPYGYTF
TRBV9	TRBJ2-3	many	-	TGTGCCAGCAGCGCTGCGGGACAGAGCACAGATACGCAGTATTTT	CASSAAGQSTDTQYF
TRBV25-1	TRBJ2-4	-	-	TGTGCCAGCAGTGGACAAGTAACCATTCAGTACTTC	CASSGQVTIQYF
TRBV14	TRBJ2-1	few	TRBD2	TGTGCCAGCAGCCATGAGCGGGGGGGAATCAATGAGCAGTTCTTC	CASSHERGGINEQFF
TRBV15	TRBJ1-1	-	-	TGTGCCACCAGCGACACTCGCGGGAACACTGAAGCTTTCTTT	CATSDTRGNTEAFF
TRBV5-1	TRBJ1-2	-	-	TGCGCCAGCAGCGGTTCGAGTGGCTACACCTTC	CASSGSSGYTF
TRBV27	TRBJ1-2	-	-	TGTGCCAGCAGTTCGGACTCCGGGGGGTATGGCTACACCTTC	CASSSDSGGYGYTF
TRBV12-3/TRBV12-4	TRBJ2-1	-	-	TGTGCCAGTAGCGTCCACGGGCGGGGTTCGGGGTATGAGCAGTTCTTC	CASSVHGRGSGYEQFF
TRBV20-1	TRBJ2-5	-	TRBD2	TGCAGTGCTCATAGGCGTGGAGCGGGGGTCCAAGAGACCCAGTACTTC	CSAHRRGAGVQETQYF
TRBV3-1	TRBJ1-1	few	TRBD1	TGTGCCAGCAGCCCTTACGGACAGGGTGGCACTGAAGCTTTCTTT	CASSPYGQGGTEAFF
TRBV29-1	TRBJ2-3	-	-	TGCAGCGTCCCGGGCCCCACAGATACGCAGTATTTT	CSVPGPTDTQYF
TRBV7-7	TRBJ2-5	few	-	TGTGCCAGCAGCCTAGAGAGCGGAGAGACCCAGTACTTC	CASSLESGETQYF
TRBV20-1	TRBJ2-7	-	TRBD2	TGCAGTGCCTTCCCCCGCCTAGCGGGGGGAACCTACGAGCAGTACTTC	CSAFPRLAGGTYEQYF
TRBV2	TRBJ2-5	few	TRBD2	TGTGCCAGTGAAGGGACTAGCGGGGGGCGAGAGACCCAGTACTTC	CASEGTSGGRETQYF
TRBV5-4	TRBJ2-3	-	-	TGTGCCAGCAGCCACCACCTACTAGCCGGCACAGATACGCAGTATTTT	CASSHHLLAGTDTQYF
TRBV11-2	TRBJ2-4	-	-	TGTGCCAGCAGCACAGGGTGGTTTGACCTAGCCAAAAACATTCAGTACTTC	CASSTGWFDLAKNIQYF
TRBV30	TRBJ2-7	-	-	TGTGCCTGGAGTCCAACGGTTACAGGGTCCTACGAGCAGTACTTC	CAWSPTVTGSYEQYF
TRBV4-1	TRBJ2-4	-	-	TGCGCCAGCAGCCTAGACACGCGAGGCGCCAAAAACATTCAGTACTTC	CASSLDTRGAKNIQYF
TRBV5-1	TRBJ2-5	many	-	TGCGCCAGCAGCTTAGGCGAGGTGGAGACCCAGTACTTC	CASSLGEVETQYF
TRBV4-1	TRBJ2-1	few	TRBD2	TGCGCCAGCAGCCCCGCCCCAGCGGGGGTCTACAATGAGCAGTTCTTC	CASSPAPAGVYNEQFF
TRBV6-1	TRBJ2-3	-	-	TGTGCCAGCAGTGAATGGAGGGTACCAGATACGCAGTATTTT	CASSEWRVPDTQYF
TRBV2	TRBJ1-6	-	TRBD1	TGTGCCAGCAGTGGAGAGACAGGGGAAGACAATTCACCCCTCCACTTT	CASSGETGEDNSPLHF
TRBV11-3	TRBJ2-1	-	TRBD2	TGTGCCAGCAGCTTTTCTAGCGGGGGTATATACAATGAGCAGTTCTTC	CASSFSSGGIYNEQFF
TRBV20-1	TRBJ2-1	-	TRBD1	TGCAGTGCTAGAAGTCCGCCAGGGGGCGGTGGCAATGAGCAGTTCTTC	CSARSPPGGGGNEQFF
TRBV29-1	TRBJ1-5	few	TRBD1	TGCAGCGCTCTGACAGGGGAGGGCCAGCCCCAGCATTTT	CSALTGEGQPQHF
TRBV9	TRBJ2-7	once	-	TGTGCCAGCAGCGTAGATTCCCCACGCGAGCAGTACTTC	CASSVDSPREQYF